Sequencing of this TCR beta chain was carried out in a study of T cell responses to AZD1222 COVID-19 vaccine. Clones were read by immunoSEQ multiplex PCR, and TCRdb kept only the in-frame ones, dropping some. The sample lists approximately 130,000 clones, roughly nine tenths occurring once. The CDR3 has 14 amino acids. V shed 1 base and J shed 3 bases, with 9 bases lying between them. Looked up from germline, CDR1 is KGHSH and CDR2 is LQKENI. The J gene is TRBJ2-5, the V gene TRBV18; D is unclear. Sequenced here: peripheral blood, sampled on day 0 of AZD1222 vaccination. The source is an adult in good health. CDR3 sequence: CASSPRRQKETQYF. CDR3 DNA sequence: TGTGCCAGCTCACCACGGCGGCAGAAAGAGACCCAGTACTTC.